These 16 T cell receptor beta chains originate from one sample sequenced in a study of T-cell memory formation after mild COVID-19. Each CDR3 protein gets one entry after TCRdb re-called the 5' RACE reads with MiXCR. This table holds about 540,000 distinct CDR3 sequences, roughly 20% found once. The sample was PBMCs or a T cell subset sorted from them (not recorded which). The receptors come from an adult woman who had mild COVID-19 (a few samples of this study predate the infection). Cell type and time point are not known.

This rearrangement joins TRBV11-1 to TRBJ2-3; no firm D call. Germline CDR1 and CDR2: SGHAT and FQDESV (reference sequence). Trimming cost V 6 bases and J 0 bases, with 10 bases left between them. The CDR3 runs 14 residues. CDR3 sequence reads: CASRTRSSTDTQYF. CDR3 sequence (DNA): TGTGCCAGCAGGACCCGGAGTAGCACAGATACGCAGTATTTT.

The chain is built from TRBV7-2 and TRBJ1-1; D remains unclear. The germline CDR1 and CDR2 sequences are SGHTA and FQGNSA. CDR3 length equals 13 residues. Between the trimmed V and J ends, which lost 2 bases and 8 bases, there was a span of 12 bases. CDR3 sequence: CASSLSVRGEAFF. As DNA, the CDR3 is TGTGCCAGCAGCTTATCGGTGAGAGGGGAAGCTTTCTTT.

J is TRBJ1-6 and V is TRBV24-1; D unclear. CDR1 is KGHDR and CDR2 is SFDVKD in the germline V gene. Trimming left V 1 base short and J 10 bases short, with 4 bases between. The CDR3 contains 12 residues. CDR3: CATSDFGSPLHF. The CDR3 DNA sequence: TGTGCCACCAGTGATTTCGGCTCACCCCTCCACTTT.

The chain carries TRBV2 and TRBJ1-2; a weak D match, TRBD1 (6 bases). The CDR3 spans 15 residues. Trimming removed 8 bases at V and 8 bases at J, with 24 bases between. CDR1 is SNHLY and CDR2 is FYNNEI in the germline V gene. The CDR3 protein is CASQTLYPGAKGYTF. The CDR3 coding sequence is TGTGCCAGCCAAACCCTTTATCCGGGGGCGAAGGGCTACACCTTC.

The V gene is TRBV7-3, the J gene TRBJ2-1; TRBD1 matches at 9 bases. The CDR3 loop spans 14 amino acids. J lost 10 bases, V lost 3 bases, and 7 bases had no gene match. Per germline, CDR1 SGHTA and CDR2 FQGTGA. CDR3 DNA: TGTGCCAGCAGCTTCCTGGACAGGGGCGGCGAGCAGTTCTTC. Translation gives CASSFLDRGGEQFF.

The chain carries TRBV12-3 or TRBV12-4 and TRBJ1-1; maybe TRBD1 (6 bases). The length of the CDR3 is 13 residues. Trimming cost V 3 bases and J 10 bases, with 15 bases left between them. The CDR3 DNA reads as TGTGCCAGCAGTTTTGGGGGGGCCGCGCGAGCTTTCTTT. Translation: CASSFGGAARAFF.

The gene calls are TRBV9 and TRBJ2-3; the D gene is possibly TRBD2 (6 bases). CDR3 length equals 15 residues. The germline CDR1 and CDR2 sequences are SGDLS and YYNGEE. Deletions cut 4 bases from V and 2 bases from J, with 14 bases between. CDR3 DNA sequence: TGTGCCAGCAGCCAAGGACTACCCCTCACAGATACGCAGTATTTT. It specifies CASSQGLPLTDTQYF.

The chain's CDR3 is CASSQASTTNGYTF. The CDR3 bases are TGTGCCAGCAGCCAAGCATCGACAACAAATGGCTACACCTTC. The J gene is TRBJ1-2, the V gene TRBV3-1; D is ambiguous. Germline V gene sequence: CDR1 LGHDT, CDR2 YNNKEL (reference sequence). The CDR3 has 14 residues. Trimming pared 1 base from V and 6 bases from J, leaving 12 bases between.

This clonotype was detected only a few times. This chain connects TRBV7-2 to TRBJ1-6; D not certain. V dropped 5 bases and J dropped 7 bases, with 15 bases sitting between them. Germline assignment: CDR1 SGHTA and CDR2 FQGNSA. CDR3 length equals 15 residues. CDR3 nucleotides: TGTGCCAGCAGCCTCCCGCCAGGCATAAATTCACCCCTCCACTTT. This codes for CASSLPPGINSPLHF.

This clonotype was seen only a few times. V and J are TRBV20-1 and TRBJ2-3, with 7 nucleotides matching TRBD1. The J segment lost 4 bases and the V segment lost 5 bases, leaving 9 bases of the junction unmatched. The length of the CDR3 is 14 residues. Germline V CDR1 and CDR2: DFQATT, SNEGSKA (reference sequence). CDR3 loop: CSAPGQADSDTQYF. The CDR3 DNA reads as TGCAGTGCTCCCGGACAGGCGGACTCAGATACGCAGTATTTT.

This sequence joins TRBV5-1 and TRBJ1-1; 11 nucleotides align to TRBD1. Trimming removed 1 base from V and 3 bases from J; junction bases left unmatched: 8. The germline gives CDR1 SGHRS, CDR2 YFSETQ. This CDR3 spans 17 amino acids. CDR3 sequence: CASSLQPGQGVDTEAFF. CDR3 sequence (DNA): TGCGCCAGCAGCTTGCAGCCGGGACAGGGGGTTGACACTGAAGCTTTCTTT.

This clonotype was recorded a few times. The chain joins TRBV24-1 to TRBJ1-1; 7 bases match TRBD1. Germline V gene sequence: CDR1 KGHDR, CDR2 SFDVKD. The CDR3 covers 15 residues. V shed 9 bases, J shed 1 base, and the junction held 10 bases outside the gene matches. The CDR3, as DNA: TGTGCCACCCAAGCTCCGGGACAGCCGAACACTGAAGCTTTCTTT. This sequence encodes CATQAPGQPNTEAFF.

In its sample, this clonotype was seen once. The rearrangement joins TRBV4-1 to TRBJ2-7; tentatively, D is TRBD1 or TRBD2 (5 bases each). The germline V and J ends were trimmed by 8 bases and 2 bases, with 7 bases remaining between them. Germline V gene lookup returns CDR1 MGHRA and CDR2 YSYEKL. This CDR3 has 11 amino acids. CDR3 sequence reads: CASGDPYEQYF. The CDR3 nucleotides read TGCGCCAGCGGGGACCCCTACGAGCAGTACTTC.

The chain has TRBV4-1 and TRBJ1-6, with D unresolved. With 1 base removed from V and 8 bases from J, the gap between germline ends came to 15 bases. The CDR3 loop spans 16 amino acids. The V gene's germline CDR1 is MGHRA and CDR2 YSYEKL. The CDR3 region is CASSQAGSLIYSPLHF. The CDR3 nucleotides read TGCGCCAGCAGCCAAGCGGGTAGTTTGATTTATTCACCCCTCCACTTT.

This clonotype was seen more than once but under ten times. This chain links TRBV18 with TRBJ2-5; D uncertain. This CDR3 contains 14 residues. CDR1 and CDR2 from the germline V gene are KGHSH and LQKENI. The ends were cut back, 3 bases at V and 2 bases at J, with 10 bases in the middle. CDR3 coding DNA: TGTGCCAGCTCACCCCCGGCCGGACAAGAGACCCAGTACTTC. Protein: CASSPPAGQETQYF.

The J gene is TRBJ2-5, the V gene TRBV18, with 8 bases aligning to TRBD2. Trimming took 1 base from V and 3 from J; bases not matched to a gene: 4. CDR3 length equals 15 residues. Per germline, CDR1 KGHSH and CDR2 LQKENI. The CDR3 spells CASSPQGLEKETQYF. The CDR3 DNA reads as TGTGCCAGCTCACCACAGGGACTAGAAAAAGAGACCCAGTACTTC.